This T cell receptor beta chain emerged from a study of T-cell memory formation after mild COVID-19. This CDR3 has 14 amino acids. V lost 3 bases and J lost 4; bases outside the gene matches: 8. The germline V gene has CDR1 DFQATT and CDR2 SNEGSKA (reference sequence). This clonotype was found a few times. TCRdb fed the 5' RACE reads into MiXCR, producing one record per CDR3 protein. Here the sample spans around 310,000 distinct CDR3 sequences, about 13% being singletons. The chain carries TRBV20-1 and TRBJ2-5; the match to TRBD1 covers 7 bases. The clonotype was recovered from a man aged 18 to 29 who had mild COVID-19 (a few samples of this study predate the infection). Cell type and time point are not known. The sample comprised PBMCs or a T cell subset sorted from them (not recorded which). The DNA for the CDR3 is TGCAGTGCTAGTTTCAGGGGGATTGGAGAGACCCAGTACTTC. Residues: CSASFRGIGETQYF.